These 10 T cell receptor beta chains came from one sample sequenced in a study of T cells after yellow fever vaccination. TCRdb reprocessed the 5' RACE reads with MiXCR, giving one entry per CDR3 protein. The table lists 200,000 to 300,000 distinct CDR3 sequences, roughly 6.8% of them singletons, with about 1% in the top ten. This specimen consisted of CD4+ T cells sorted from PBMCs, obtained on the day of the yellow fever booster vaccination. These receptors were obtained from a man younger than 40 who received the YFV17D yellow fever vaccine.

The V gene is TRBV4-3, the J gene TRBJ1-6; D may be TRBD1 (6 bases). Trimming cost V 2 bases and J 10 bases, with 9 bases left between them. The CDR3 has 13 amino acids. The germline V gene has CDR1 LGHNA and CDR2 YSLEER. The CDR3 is CASSQTGNSPLHF. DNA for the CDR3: TGCGCCAGCAGCCAAACAGGGAACTCACCCCTCCACTTT.

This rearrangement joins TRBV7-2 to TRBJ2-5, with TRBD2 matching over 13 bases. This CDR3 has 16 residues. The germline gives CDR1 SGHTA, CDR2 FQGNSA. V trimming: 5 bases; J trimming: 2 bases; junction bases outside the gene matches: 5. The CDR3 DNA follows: TGTGCCAGCAGCCATACTAGCGGGAGGGGGCAAGAGACCCAGTACTTC. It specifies CASSHTSGRGQETQYF.

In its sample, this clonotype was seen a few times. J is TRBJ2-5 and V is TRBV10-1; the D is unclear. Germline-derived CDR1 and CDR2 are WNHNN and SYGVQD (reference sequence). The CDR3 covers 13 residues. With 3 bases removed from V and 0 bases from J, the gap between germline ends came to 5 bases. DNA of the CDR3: TGCGCCAGCAGTGAATCCTACCAAGAGACCCAGTACTTC. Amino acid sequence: CASSESYQETQYF.

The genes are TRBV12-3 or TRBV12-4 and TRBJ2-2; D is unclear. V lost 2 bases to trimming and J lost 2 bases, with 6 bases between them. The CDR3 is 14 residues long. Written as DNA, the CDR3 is TGTGCCAGCAGTTTACTACTTAACACCGGGGAGCTGTTTTTT. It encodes CASSLLLNTGELFF.

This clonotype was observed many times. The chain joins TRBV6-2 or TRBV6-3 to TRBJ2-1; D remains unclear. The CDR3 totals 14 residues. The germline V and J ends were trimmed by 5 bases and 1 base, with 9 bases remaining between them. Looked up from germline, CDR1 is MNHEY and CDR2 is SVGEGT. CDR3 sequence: CASSPLASYNEQFF. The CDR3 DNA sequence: TGTGCCAGCAGTCCCCTGGCGTCCTACAATGAGCAGTTCTTC.

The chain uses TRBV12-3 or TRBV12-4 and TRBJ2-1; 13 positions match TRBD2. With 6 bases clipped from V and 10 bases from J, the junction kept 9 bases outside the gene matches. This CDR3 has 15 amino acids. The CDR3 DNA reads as TGTGCCAGCAGACCCGGACTAGCGGGAGTCTACGAGCAGTTCTTC. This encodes CASRPGLAGVYEQFF.

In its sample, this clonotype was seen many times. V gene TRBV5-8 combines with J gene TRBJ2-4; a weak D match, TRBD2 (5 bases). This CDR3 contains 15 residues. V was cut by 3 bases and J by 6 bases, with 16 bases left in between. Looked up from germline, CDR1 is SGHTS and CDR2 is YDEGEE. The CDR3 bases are TGTGCCAGCAGCTGGCCCGATCTAGGAGGAAACATTCAGTACTTC. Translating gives CASSWPDLGGNIQYF.

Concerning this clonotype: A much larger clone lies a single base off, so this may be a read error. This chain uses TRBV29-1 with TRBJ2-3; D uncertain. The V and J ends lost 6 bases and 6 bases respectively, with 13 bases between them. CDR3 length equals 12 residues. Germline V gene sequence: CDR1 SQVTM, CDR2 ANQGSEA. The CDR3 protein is CSVVNSVDTQYF. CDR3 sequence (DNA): TGCAGCGTCGTTAACTCGGTGGATACGCAGTATTTT.

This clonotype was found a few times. The CDR3 here is CSAPPSGITDTQYF. CDR3 DNA sequence: TGCAGTGCTCCCCCAAGCGGGATCACAGATACGCAGTATTTT. The V and J genes are TRBV20-1 and TRBJ2-3; 7 nucleotides line up with TRBD2. The CDR3 contains 14 residues. V trimming: 5 bases; J trimming: 2 bases; junction bases outside the gene matches: 7. Looked up from germline, CDR1 is DFQATT and CDR2 is SNEGSKA (reference sequence).

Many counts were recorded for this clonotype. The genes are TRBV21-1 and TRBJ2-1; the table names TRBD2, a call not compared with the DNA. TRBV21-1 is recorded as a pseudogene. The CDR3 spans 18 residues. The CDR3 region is CASSPRVSGSGGDNEQFF. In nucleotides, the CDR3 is TGTGCCAGCAGCCCCCGCGTTAGCGGGTCGGGAGGGGACAATGAGCAGTTCTTC.